The clone carrying this T cell receptor (beta chain) came up once. This sample was taken from a study of blood T cell repertoires in COVID-19. The wider study: Italy, Spain and the United States were the sources of the convalescent and acute COVID-19 samples. In each case, the material was cDNA or gDNA derived from T cells, B-cell-depleted T cells, or PBMCs.

In the study's own analysis: It was from reference gene primer amplification that nucleated cell counts were estimated. TCRdb's copy holds only in-frame clones and misses some; the assay was immunoSEQ multiplex PCR. The V and J calls and clone size come from that table; D and trimming were worked out from the DNA. The sample has around 190,000 clones; 80% to 90% are singletons. Source material: peripheral blood. This sequence originates from a man aged 18 to 30 who had recovered from COVID-19.

The chain's CDR3 is CARLTGGHTGELFF. CDR3 coding DNA: TGTGCCAGACTAACCGGGGGTCACACCGGGGAGCTGTTTTTT. The rearrangement uses TRBV5-3 and TRBJ2-2, with a tentative D call TRBD2 (6 bases). TRBV5-3 falls under the ORF class, with uncertain function. This CDR3 has 14 amino acids. Deletions cut 7 bases from V and 3 bases from J, with 13 bases between.